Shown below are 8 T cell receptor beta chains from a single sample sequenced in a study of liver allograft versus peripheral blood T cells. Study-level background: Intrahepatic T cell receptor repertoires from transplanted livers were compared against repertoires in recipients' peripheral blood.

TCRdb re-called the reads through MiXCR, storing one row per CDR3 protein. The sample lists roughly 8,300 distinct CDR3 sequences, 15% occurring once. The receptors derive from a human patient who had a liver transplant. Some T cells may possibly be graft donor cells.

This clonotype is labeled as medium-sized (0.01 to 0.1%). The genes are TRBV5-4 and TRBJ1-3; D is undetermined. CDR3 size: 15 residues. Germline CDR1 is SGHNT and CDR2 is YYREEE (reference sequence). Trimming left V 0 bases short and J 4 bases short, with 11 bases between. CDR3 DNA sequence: TGTGCCAGCAGCTTGGCCGAAGACTCCGGAAACACCATATATTTT. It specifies CASSLAEDSGNTIYF.

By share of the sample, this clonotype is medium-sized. The CDR3 coding sequence is TGTGCCAGCAGGCGTTATAGACAAATCTTAAATGAGCAGTTCTTC. This sequence encodes CASRRYRQILNEQFF. The chain couples TRBV5-6 to TRBJ2-1; D remains ambiguous. V shed 5 bases and J shed 7 bases, with 19 bases lying between them. CDR1 SGHDT and CDR2 YYEEEE come from the germline V gene. The length of the CDR3 is 15 residues.

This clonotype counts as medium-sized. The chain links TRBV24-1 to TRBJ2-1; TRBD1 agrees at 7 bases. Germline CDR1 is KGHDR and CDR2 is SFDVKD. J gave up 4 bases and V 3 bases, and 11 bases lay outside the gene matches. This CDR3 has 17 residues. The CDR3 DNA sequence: TGTGCCACCAGTGATCAGACTAACAGGGGACGATACAATGAGCAGTTCTTC. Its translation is CATSDQTNRGRYNEQFF.

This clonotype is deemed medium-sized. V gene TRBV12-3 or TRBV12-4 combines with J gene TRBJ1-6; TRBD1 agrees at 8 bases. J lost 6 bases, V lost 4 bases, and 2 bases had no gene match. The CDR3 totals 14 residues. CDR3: CASSSGQANSPLHF. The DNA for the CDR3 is TGTGCCAGCAGTTCGGGACAGGCTAATTCACCCCTCCACTTT.

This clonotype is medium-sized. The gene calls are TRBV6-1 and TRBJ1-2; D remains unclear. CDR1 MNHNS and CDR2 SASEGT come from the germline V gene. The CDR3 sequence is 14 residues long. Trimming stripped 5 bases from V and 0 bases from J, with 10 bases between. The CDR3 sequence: CASSYAQSNYGYTF. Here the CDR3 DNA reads TGTGCCAGCAGTTATGCCCAGTCTAACTATGGCTACACCTTC.

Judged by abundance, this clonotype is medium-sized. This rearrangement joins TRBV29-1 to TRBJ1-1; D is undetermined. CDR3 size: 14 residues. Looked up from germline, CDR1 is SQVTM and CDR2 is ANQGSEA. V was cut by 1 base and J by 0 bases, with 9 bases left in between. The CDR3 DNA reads TGCAGCGTTGAAGCGAAGGCTATGAACACTGAAGCTTTCTTT. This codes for CSVEAKAMNTEAFF.

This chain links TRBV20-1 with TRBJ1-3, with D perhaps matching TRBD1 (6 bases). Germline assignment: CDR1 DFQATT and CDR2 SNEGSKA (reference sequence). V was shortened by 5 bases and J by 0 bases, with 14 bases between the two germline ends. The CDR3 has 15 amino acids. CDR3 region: CSAHDRYSSGNTIYF. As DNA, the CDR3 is TGCAGTGCTCATGACAGGTACAGCTCTGGAAACACCATATATTTT.

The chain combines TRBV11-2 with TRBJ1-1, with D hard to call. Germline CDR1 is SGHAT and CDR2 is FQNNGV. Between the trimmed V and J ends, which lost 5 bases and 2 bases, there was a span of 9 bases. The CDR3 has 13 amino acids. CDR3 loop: CASSESENTEAFF. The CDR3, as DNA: TGTGCCAGCAGCGAATCGGAAAACACTGAAGCTTTCTTT. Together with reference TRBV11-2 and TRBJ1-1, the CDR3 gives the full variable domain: EAGVAQSPRYKIIEKRQSVAFWCNPISGHATLYWYQQILGQGPKLLIQFQNNGVVDDSQLPKDRFSAERLKGVDSTLKIQPAKLEDSAVYLCASSESENTEAFFGQGTRLTVV.